This TCR beta chain was profiled in a study of blood T cell repertoires in COVID-19. Study background: The study drew acute and convalescent COVID-19 samples from the United States, Italy and Spain. PBMCs, B-cell-depleted T cells, or T cells provided the cDNA or gDNA that made up the material.

Germline values: CDR1 MDHEN, CDR2 SYDVKM. CDR3 length: 15 residues. V lost 4 bases and J lost 10; bases outside the gene matches: 10. Per the original data handling: Counts of nucleated cells, estimated from reference gene primer amplification, were obtained. Assay used: immunoSEQ multiplex PCR; TCRdb lists only in-frame clones, some missing. V and J calls and clone size follow that table, whereas D and trimming were derived from the DNA. The table shows 95,000 to 110,000 clones, with around nine tenths occurring only once. The clonotype comes from a man aged 45-65 years in a cohort sampled during active COVID-19. The sequencing sample was made of peripheral blood. The V and J genes are TRBV28 and TRBJ1-6; 7 bases agree with TRBD1. CDR3 loop: CASSSAGTVGSPLHF. In nucleotides, the CDR3 is TGTGCCAGCAGTTCAGCCGGGACAGTGGGATCACCCCTCCACTTT.